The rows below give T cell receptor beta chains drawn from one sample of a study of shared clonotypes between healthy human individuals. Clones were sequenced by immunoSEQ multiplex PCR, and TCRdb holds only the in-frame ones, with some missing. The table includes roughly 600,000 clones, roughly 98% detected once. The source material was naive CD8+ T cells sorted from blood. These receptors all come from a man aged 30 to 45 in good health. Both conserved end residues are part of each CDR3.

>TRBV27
CASSLAGTGELFF
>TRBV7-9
CASSFINEQFF
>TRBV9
CASSVGGTRSYNEQFF
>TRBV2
CASSDGTGGAYGYTF
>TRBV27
CASSHGTGNNQPQHF
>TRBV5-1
CASSEGLGRDMYGYTF
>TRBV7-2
CASSSPAPRGQYF
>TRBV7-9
CASSLIPVAGNEQFF
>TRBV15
CATLAGLAGDDEQYF
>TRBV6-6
CASDGTDTQYF
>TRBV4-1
CASSHLDRIAYEQYF
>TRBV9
CASSVGVGEQFF
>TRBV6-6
CASSYLMGPTNYGYTF
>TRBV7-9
CASSTGQGMNTGELFF
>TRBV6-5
CASSYSRGSYEQYF
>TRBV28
CAISGRMNTEAFF
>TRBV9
CASSPPGTAHDTQYF
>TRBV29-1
CSVESGINTEAFF
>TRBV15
CATSRGGGLLYEQYF
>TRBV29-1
CSVESDSYEQYF
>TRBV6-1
CATPLAGDPDTQYF
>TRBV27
CASSLTWTSGVGTDTQYF
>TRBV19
CASSISVNTEAFF
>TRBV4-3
CASSQDAPGNEKLFF
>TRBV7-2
CASSLDSAYEQYF
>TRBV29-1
CSVALAGVYEQYF
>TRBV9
CASSAGTDTSTDTQYF
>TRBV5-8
CASGGRPDQPQHF
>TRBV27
CASGDWSYEQYF
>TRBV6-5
CASSYSGTLRGEQYF
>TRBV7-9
CASSHEASHTGELFF
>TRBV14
CASSQDKKGLAGLGETQYF
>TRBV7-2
CASSLVGRNTEAFF
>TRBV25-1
CASSESPFYEQYF
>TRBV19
CASSTWTGRTDTQYF
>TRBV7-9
CASSDPDRGDPYEQYF
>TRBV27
CASLQVLAGKLNSYNEQFF
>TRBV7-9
CASSSSRTSGYTDTQYF
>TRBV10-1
CASSDQGSFNEQFF
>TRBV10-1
CATLQGTNEQYF
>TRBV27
CASSFGFFSPGDTQYF
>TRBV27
CASSLQGSAEAFF